The present T cell receptor beta chain was sequenced within a study of Graves' ophthalmopathy and Graves' hyperthyroidism. Whole-study findings and limits: This model predicted ophthalmopathy progression (sensitivity around 70%, specificity 72% to 85%).

There are many counts of this clonotype. Its target is unknown. Investigators amplified TCR beta CDR3 regions from RNA transcripts. First-round RT-PCR employed HTBI primers, with a second-round multiplex PCR after it. TCRdb fed the multiplex PCR reads into MiXCR, producing one record per CDR3 protein. The table shows 650,000 to 900,000 distinct CDR3 sequences, with around 40% occurring only once. Orbital computed tomography, thyroid ultrasound, TRAb, serum thyroxine and clinical symptoms formed the basis of diagnosis. PBMCs were isolated from a roughly 9 ml sample of fresh peripheral blood. CDR1 SQVTM and CDR2 ANQGSEA come from the germline V gene. CDR3 length equals 13 residues. J gave up 10 bases and V 7 bases, and 12 bases lay outside the gene matches.

This sequence was found in an adult man with Graves' ophthalmopathy. The source material was peripheral blood. The chain joins TRBV29-1 to TRBJ1-1; 10 bases fit TRBD1. The DNA for the CDR3 is TGCAGCGCCGGTATACCGGGACAGGGGACAGCTTTCTTT. It specifies CSAGIPGQGTAFF.